This T cell receptor (beta chain) stems from a study of T cell repertoires in cytomegalovirus infection. On the study more broadly: Matching HLA type, along with CMV infection, was indicated by public TCR beta signatures.

TCRdb re-called the reads through MiXCR, storing one row per CDR3 protein. The sample records about 740,000 distinct CDR3 sequences, 35% being singletons. This clonotype appeared many times. Antigen: not known. CDR1 SGHTA and CDR2 FQGNSA come from the germline V gene. V gave up 5 bases and J gave up 9 bases; unmatched junction bases: 12. The CDR3 spans 14 residues. Findings and limits, study-wide: People with CMV and the relevant HLA were identified by cumulative public TCR beta family frequency.

What was sequenced was PBMCs. The rearrangement uses TRBV7-2 and TRBJ2-7; TRBD1 aligns across 8 bases. This receptor was identified in a human donor in good health (CMV status not recorded). Some clones in this sample may be carry-over from other donors' samples. For the CDR3, the DNA is TGTGCCAGCAGCCATGGGACAGGTTTTAACGGGCAGTACTTC. It yields the protein CASSHGTGFNGQYF.